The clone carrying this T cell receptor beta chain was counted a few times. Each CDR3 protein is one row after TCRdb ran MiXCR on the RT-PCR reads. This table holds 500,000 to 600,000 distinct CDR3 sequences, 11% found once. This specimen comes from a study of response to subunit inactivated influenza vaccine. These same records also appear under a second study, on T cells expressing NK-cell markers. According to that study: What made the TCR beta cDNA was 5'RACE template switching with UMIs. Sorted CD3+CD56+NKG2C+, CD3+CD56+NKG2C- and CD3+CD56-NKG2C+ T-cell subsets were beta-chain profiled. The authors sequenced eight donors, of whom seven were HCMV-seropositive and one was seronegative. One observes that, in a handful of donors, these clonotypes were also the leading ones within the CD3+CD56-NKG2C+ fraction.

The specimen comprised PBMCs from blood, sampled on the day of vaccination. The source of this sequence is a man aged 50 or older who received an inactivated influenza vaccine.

As DNA, the CDR3 is TGTGCCAGCAGCAAATGGGCGGGCCGAGAGAGCTCCTATAATTCACCCCTCCACTTT. Protein sequence: CASSKWAGRESSYNSPLHF. This chain joins TRBV11-1 and TRBJ1-6, with D uncertain. Looked up from germline, CDR1 is SGHAT and CDR2 is FQDESV (reference sequence). The V gene lost 5 bases and the J gene lost 0 bases, with 20 bases spanning the gap. The length of the CDR3 is 19 residues.